These 10 T cell receptor beta chains share one sample of origin, sequenced in a study of CD8+CD57+ T cells in acquired aplastic anemia. The template used for profiling TCR beta VDJ and CDR3 was genomic DNA. TCRdb analysed the reads with MiXCR anew, one entry per CDR3 protein. The sample lists 160,000 or so distinct CDR3 sequences; 40% to 55% were seen once. Patients picked for sequencing had shown CD8+CD57+ cell expansion detected by flow cytometry. Sequenced input: sorted CD4+, CD8+, or CD8+CD57+ T cells (not recorded which) from PBMCs. The receptors come from a human donor with aplastic anemia.

This chain connects TRBV2 to TRBJ2-5; 7 bases are shared with TRBD2. Germline CDR1 SNHLY, CDR2 FYNNEI. V was pared by 8 bases and J by 5 bases, with 5 bases of the junction left unmatched. The CDR3 is made up of 12 amino acids. The CDR3 DNA sequence: TGTGCCAGCGCGGGAGAGGGTGAGACCCAGTACTTC. Amino acids: CASAGEGETQYF.

V gene TRBV20-1 combines with J gene TRBJ2-7; TRBD1 aligns across 8 bases. Germline CDR1 is DFQATT and CDR2 is SNEGSKA (reference sequence). J lost 1 base, V lost 3 bases, and 5 bases had no gene match. The CDR3 is 14 residues long. The CDR3 spells CSARLWTGSYEQYF. The CDR3 DNA is TGCAGTGCTAGGCTCTGGACAGGGTCCTACGAGCAGTACTTC.

This clonotype was counted many times. The J gene is TRBJ1-3, the V gene TRBV19; D unclear. The CDR3 runs to 12 residues. Between the trimmed V and J ends, which lost 6 bases and 4 bases, there was a span of 7 bases. Germline V gene lookup returns CDR1 LNHDA and CDR2 SQIVND (reference sequence). CDR3: CASRAIGNTIYF. CDR3 coding DNA: TGTGCCAGTAGGGCTATCGGAAACACCATATATTTT.

The V and J genes are TRBV7-6 and TRBJ1-5, with D tentatively TRBD1 (5 bases). The CDR3 has 14 amino acids. Trimming pared 1 base from V and 4 bases from J, leaving 8 bases between. Germline V gene data show CDR1 as SGHVS and CDR2 as FNYEAQ. In DNA form, the CDR3 reads TGTGCCAGCAGCTTAGGAGGGGCGAATCAGCCCCAGCATTTT. Its translation is CASSLGGANQPQHF.

The V gene is TRBV2, the J gene TRBJ2-6; either TRBD1 or TRBD2 may supply D (5 bases each). V was trimmed by 4 bases and J by 3 bases, leaving 7 bases between them. CDR3 length: 14 residues. The V gene's germline CDR1 is SNHLY and CDR2 FYNNEI. The CDR3 loop reads CASSGGYGANVLTF. Here the CDR3 DNA reads TGTGCCAGCAGTGGGGGGTATGGGGCCAACGTCCTGACTTTC.

In its sample, this clonotype was seen once. This chain links TRBV10-3 with TRBJ1-1; D remains ambiguous. The CDR3 length is 13 residues. The germline V gene has CDR1 ENHRY and CDR2 SYGVKD. Trimming took off 3 bases at V and 4 bases at J, with 9 bases between the two ends. The DNA for the CDR3 is TGTGCCATCAGTGAACAGTCCGCCACTGAAGCTTTCTTT. Translation gives CAISEQSATEAFF.

V gene TRBV9 combines with J gene TRBJ2-7; TRBD2 is a possible D gene (7 bases). Germline-derived CDR1 and CDR2 are SGDLS and YYNGEE. CDR3 length equals 14 residues. Trimming stripped 4 bases from V and 5 bases from J, with 16 bases between. CDR3 loop: CASSPGGRINEQYF. The CDR3 DNA reads as TGTGCCAGCAGCCCCGGGGGGCGGATAAACGAGCAGTACTTC. Full variable domain (missing parts from reference TRBV9 and TRBJ2-7): DSGVTQTPKHLITATGQRVTLRCSPRSGDLSVYWYQQSLDQGLQFLIQYYNGEERAKGNILERFSAQQFPDLHSELNLSSLELGDSALYFCASSPGGRINEQYFGPGTRLTVT.

The chain combines TRBV7-2 with TRBJ2-3; 12 bases agree with TRBD2. The length of the CDR3 is 15 residues. Germline V gene lookup returns CDR1 SGHTA and CDR2 FQGNSA. Trimming removed 1 base from V and 10 bases from J; junction bases left unmatched: 6. CDR3 residues: CASSLGLAGGRSQYF. The CDR3 DNA reads TGTGCCAGCAGCTTAGGGCTAGCGGGGGGGAGGTCGCAGTATTTT.

The chain uses TRBV2 and TRBJ1-3, with a weak D call TRBD1 (6 bases). CDR1 SNHLY and CDR2 FYNNEI come from the germline V gene. This CDR3 has 15 residues. Trimming pared 6 bases from V and 0 bases from J, leaving 12 bases between. CDR3 nucleotides: TGTGCCAGCAGAAAAAGGACAGCCTCTGGAAACACCATATATTTT. Its protein product is CASRKRTASGNTIYF.

This clonotype was counted ten times or more. The chain joins TRBV5-4 to TRBJ1-1; D might be TRBD1 (6 bases). The CDR3 contains 14 residues. Germline V gene sequence: CDR1 SGHNT, CDR2 YYREEE (reference sequence). The V gene lost 4 bases and the J gene lost 4 bases, with 14 bases spanning the gap. Here the CDR3 DNA reads TGTGCCAGCAGCGTGAACAGGGTCCCCACTGAAGCTTTCTTT. It is translated as CASSVNRVPTEAFF.